This TCR beta chain was captured by sequencing in a study of blood T cell repertoires in COVID-19. TCRdb keeps only in-frame clones here, not all; method: immunoSEQ multiplex PCR. This sample yields 30,000 to 35,000 clones, of which over 90% are seen a single time; less than 5.5% belongs to the top ten. The TCR originated in a human donor in a cohort sampled during active COVID-19. The specimen sequenced was peripheral blood.

CDR3 amino acids: CASSLLAHSTDTQYF. The CDR3 coding sequence is TGTGCCAGCAGTTTACTAGCTCATAGCACAGATACGCAGTATTTT. The V and J genes are TRBV27 and TRBJ2-3; D perhaps matches TRBD2 (5 bases). Between the trimmed V and J ends, which lost 2 bases and 0 bases, there was a span of 9 bases. The germline V gene has CDR1 MNHEY and CDR2 SMNVEV (reference sequence). CDR3 length: 15 amino acids.